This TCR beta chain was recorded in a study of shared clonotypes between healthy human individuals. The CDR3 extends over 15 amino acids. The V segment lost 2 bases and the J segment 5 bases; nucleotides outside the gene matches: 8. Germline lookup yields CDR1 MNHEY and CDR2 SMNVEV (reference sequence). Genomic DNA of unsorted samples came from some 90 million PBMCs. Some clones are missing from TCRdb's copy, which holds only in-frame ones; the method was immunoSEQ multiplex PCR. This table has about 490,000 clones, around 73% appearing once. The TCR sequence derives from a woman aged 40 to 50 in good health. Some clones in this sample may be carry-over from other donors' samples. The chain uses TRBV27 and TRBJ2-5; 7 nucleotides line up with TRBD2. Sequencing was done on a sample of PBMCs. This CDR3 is CASSLRGGSWETQYF. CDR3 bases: TGTGCCAGCAGTTTACGCGGCGGGAGTTGGGAGACCCAGTACTTC.